This entry lists 19 T cell receptor beta chains sequenced from one sample in a study of cytomegalovirus exposure and HLA in healthy donors. Vbeta (60) and Jbeta (13) primers were used in the PCR. TCRdb keeps only in-frame clones here, not all; method: immunoSEQ multiplex PCR. This table holds roughly 130,000 clones, 79% found once. Sequencing was carried out using PBMCs. The receptors were gathered from a female donor in good health and CMV-seronegative.

The CDR3 protein is CAWDPGQGIAGTDTQYF. The CDR3 nucleotides are TGTGCCTGGGACCCGGGACAGGGTATAGCGGGGACAGATACGCAGTATTTT. The chain combines TRBV30 with TRBJ2-3, with D possibly TRBD1 on 9 matching bases. The V end lost 5 bases, the J end lost 3 bases, and 24 bases lay between the germline ends. CDR1 and CDR2 from the germline V gene are GTSNPN and SVGIG (reference sequence). The CDR3 runs to 17 residues.

The chain is built from TRBV11-2 and TRBJ2-1; weak D call: TRBD2 (6 bases). CDR3 length: 17 amino acids. The V and J ends lost 7 bases and 2 bases respectively, with 21 bases between them. The germline gives CDR1 SGHAT, CDR2 FQNNGV. The CDR3 coding sequence is TGTGCCAGCACCAAAGGTGGGGCTAGCGAACCCTACAATGAGCAGTTCTTC. Translation gives CASTKGGASEPYNEQFF.

V usage is TRBV5-6 and J usage is TRBJ2-5; 9 bases fit TRBD2. Germline values: CDR1 SGHDT, CDR2 YYEEEE. V lost 2 bases to trimming and J lost 4 bases; unmatched junction nucleotides: 9. The CDR3 loop spans 16 amino acids. The CDR3 sequence: CASSFRAGGGSETQYF. The CDR3 coding sequence is TGTGCCAGCAGCTTTCGAGCGGGGGGTGGTTCAGAGACCCAGTACTTC.

The chain recombines TRBV28 with TRBJ2-5, with 9 bases aligning to TRBD1. V trimming: 8 bases; J trimming: 6 bases; junction bases outside the gene matches: 7. Germline CDR1 and CDR2: MDHEN and SYDVKM. This CDR3 has 13 amino acids. In nucleotides, the CDR3 is TGTGCCAGCGGTAAACAGGGGGCAAAGACCCAGTACTTC. The encoded protein is CASGKQGAKTQYF. The full variable domain, rest sourced from reference TRBV28 and TRBJ2-5, is DVKVTQSSRYLVKRTGEKVFLECVQDMDHENMFWYRQDPGLGLRLIYFSYDVKMKEKGDIPEGYSVSREKKERFSLILESASTNQTSMYLCASGKQGAKTQYFGPGTRLLVL.

The chain couples TRBV18 to TRBJ1-2; 8 nucleotides align to TRBD1. The V and J ends lost 6 bases and 4 bases, in that order; junction bases with no gene match: 7. Germline assignment: CDR1 KGHSH and CDR2 LQKENI. The CDR3 spans 14 residues. The CDR3 DNA is TGTGCCAGCTCCTTGACAGGGGTCGCCTATGGCTACACCTTC. Translated: CASSLTGVAYGYTF.

The CDR3 coding sequence is TGTGCCAGTAGAGGACAGGGGCTCTTTGGACCTTCACCCCTCCACTTT. Its translation: CASRGQGLFGPSPLHF. The chain uses TRBV19 and TRBJ1-6; TRBD1 matches 9 bases. Germline CDR1 and CDR2: LNHDA and SQIVND (reference sequence). This CDR3 is built from 16 residues. J lost 9 bases, V lost 6 bases, and 12 bases had no gene match. Drawing the rest from reference TRBV19 and TRBJ1-6, the complete variable domain is DGGITQSPKYLFRKEGQNVTLSCEQNLNHDAMYWYRQDPGQGLRLIYYSQIVNDFQKGDIAEGYSVSREKKESFPLTVTSAQKNPTAFYLCASRGQGLFGPSPLHFGNGTRLTVT.

This chain joins TRBV7-2 and TRBJ2-1, with 8 bases aligning to TRBD2. The germline gives CDR1 SGHTA, CDR2 FQGNSA. The CDR3 is 16 amino acids. V lost 1 base and J lost 2; bases outside the gene matches: 4. CDR3 coding DNA: TGTGCCAGCAGCTTAGAAGCGGGGGCAGCCTACAATGAGCAGTTCTTC. It encodes CASSLEAGAAYNEQFF.

The rearrangement uses TRBV5-6 and TRBJ1-2, with 9 bases matching TRBD1. The germline V gene encodes CDR1 SGHDT and CDR2 YYEEEE. The CDR3 has 14 amino acids. V shed 4 bases, J shed 7 bases, and the junction held 8 bases outside the gene matches. CDR3 region: CASSLGQGIRGYTF. The CDR3 nucleotides are TGTGCCAGCAGCCTCGGACAGGGGATTCGTGGCTACACCTTC.

This CDR3 reads CTSSQPRRALRETQYF. Here the CDR3 DNA reads TGCACCAGCAGCCAGCCCAGGCGGGCCCTCCGAGAGACCCAGTACTTC. This chain uses TRBV1 with TRBJ2-5; the table's D call, TRBD2, was not checked against the DNA. TRBV1 is a pseudogene segment. There are 16 residues in the CDR3.

The CDR3 bases are TGTGCCAGCGGAGGGACTAGCGGGTACAATGAGCAGTTCTTC. Amino acids: CASGGTSGYNEQFF. The chain combines TRBV2 with TRBJ2-1; 12 bases line up with TRBD2. The V segment lost 8 bases and the J segment 4 bases; nucleotides outside the gene matches: 3. The CDR3 spans 14 residues. Germline assignment: CDR1 SNHLY and CDR2 FYNNEI.

This chain joins TRBV2 and TRBJ2-6; D is perhaps TRBD1 (6 bases). V was pared by 7 bases and J by 4 bases, with 11 bases between. The CDR3 is made up of 14 amino acids. Germline CDR1 SNHLY, CDR2 FYNNEI. CDR3 region: CASKTGTGANVLTF. The CDR3 DNA sequence: TGTGCCAGCAAAACAGGGACCGGGGCCAACGTCCTGACTTTC.

The rearrangement links TRBV7-9 to TRBJ1-1, with a weak D call TRBD1 (5 bases). CDR1 is SEHNR and CDR2 is FQNEAQ in the germline V gene (reference sequence). Trimming pared 4 bases from V and 8 bases from J, leaving 20 bases between. The CDR3 has 15 amino acids. CDR3 nucleotide sequence: TGTGCCAGCAGCTCCCATTCCCCAGAGACAGCGGAAGCTTTCTTT. Encoded protein: CASSSHSPETAEAFF.

The gene calls are TRBV5-1 and TRBJ2-7; 12 positions match TRBD1. Germline CDR1 is SGHRS and CDR2 is YFSETQ. CDR3 length: 20 residues. V was clipped by 1 base and J by 6 bases; unmatched bases: 20. Written as DNA, the CDR3 is TGCGCCAGCAGCTTGTCTGTGGGGACAGGGGGCCAACCTAGGCAACGCGAGCAGTACTTC. It translates to CASSLSVGTGGQPRQREQYF.

J is TRBJ2-1 and V is TRBV7-9, with D perhaps TRBD2 (5 bases). Germline V lookup: CDR1 SEHNR, CDR2 FQNEAQ (reference sequence). The V gene lost 2 bases and the J gene lost 3 bases, with 11 bases spanning the gap. This CDR3 region has 15 residues. CDR3 in DNA: TGTGCCAGCAGCTTAAAACGGGAAGGCTACAATGAGCAGTTCTTC. It specifies CASSLKREGYNEQFF.

The chain links TRBV5-4 to TRBJ1-2; 7 bases align to TRBD1. This CDR3 has 14 residues. Germline V lookup: CDR1 SGHNT, CDR2 YYREEE (reference sequence). The V and J ends lost 4 bases and 5 bases, in that order; junction bases with no gene match: 8. The CDR3 DNA follows: TGTGCCAGCAGCAATAAACAGGGGCGGTATGGCTACACCTTC. This gives the protein CASSNKQGRYGYTF.

There are a few counts of this clone. V gene TRBV4-3 combines with J gene TRBJ1-2, with TRBD1 identical over 9 bases. V lost 1 base and J lost 2; bases outside the gene matches: 5. This CDR3 is built from 16 residues. CDR1 and CDR2 (germline): LGHNA, YSLEER. The CDR3 loop reads CASSQGDRGKNYGYTF. The CDR3 nucleotides read TGCGCCAGCAGCCAAGGAGACAGGGGGAAGAACTATGGCTACACCTTC.

This clone has just one count. The chain carries TRBV7-8 and TRBJ2-3; 7 positions agree with TRBD1. Germline CDR1 reads SGHVS; CDR2 reads FQNEAQ. V was pared by 1 base and J by 4 bases, with 5 bases of the junction left unmatched. CDR3 size: 15 residues. CDR3 loop: CASSLGQGTADTQYF. CDR3 nucleotide sequence: TGTGCCAGCAGCTTAGGACAGGGAACGGCAGATACGCAGTATTTT.

This clone was observed once. V gene TRBV5-6 combines with J gene TRBJ2-7; D is unclear. CDR1 is SGHDT, CDR2 YYEEEE, per germline. This CDR3 is 12 amino acids long. V lost 1 base and J 3 bases, leaving 5 bases between the germline ends. The CDR3 loop reads CASSLSVYEQYF. The DNA for the CDR3 is TGTGCCAGCAGCTTGTCGGTCTACGAGCAGTACTTC.

The DNA of the CDR3 is TGTGCCAGCAGTTTGAACCGTTGGCGGCGGCGGGACGAGCAGTACTTC. As protein: CASSLNRWRRRDEQYF. The rearrangement joins TRBV27 to TRBJ2-7; maybe TRBD2 (5 bases). Germline V CDR1 and CDR2: MNHEY, SMNVEV (reference sequence). The CDR3 totals 16 residues. V was clipped by 3 bases and J by 5 bases, with 20 bases between them.